These 12 T cell receptor beta chains came from one sample sequenced in a study of T cell changes during pregnancy in multiple sclerosis. Here immunoSEQ multiplex PCR was the method, and the copy in TCRdb shows in-frame clones only, minus some. The data hold some 35,000 clones, with around nine tenths observed a single time. The sequencing here drew on CD4+ T cells from peripheral blood mononuclear cells, taken after pregnancy. Receptor source: a female donor in good health, enrolled as a control in a pregnancy study.

The rearrangement uses TRBV4-1 and TRBJ1-2, with TRBD1 matching over 8 bases. The V gene's germline CDR1 is MGHRA and CDR2 YSYEKL. The CDR3 length is 17 residues. J lost 4 bases, V lost 1 base, and 11 bases had no gene match. CDR3: CASSQAPGAGGLYGYTF. The CDR3 bases are TGCGCCAGCAGCCAAGCCCCCGGGGCAGGGGGCCTCTATGGCTACACCTTC.

This chain joins TRBV2 and TRBJ1-3; a weak D match, TRBD1 (5 bases). The CDR3 has 16 amino acids. The V gene lost 4 bases and the J gene lost 0 bases, with 13 bases spanning the gap. CDR1 and CDR2 from the germline V gene are SNHLY and FYNNEI. The DNA of the CDR3 is TGTGCCAGCAGTGTGAAGGGGCGATCCTCTGGAAACACCATATATTTT. Encoded protein: CASSVKGRSSGNTIYF.

The V call is TRBV6-5, the J call TRBJ1-1; tentative D call: TRBD1 (5 bases). Germline V gene data show CDR1 as MNHEY and CDR2 as SVGAGI. The V end lost 4 bases, the J end lost 1 base, and 10 bases lay between the germline ends. CDR3 length: 14 residues. The CDR3 here is CASSSLDRNTEAFF. The CDR3 nucleotides are TGTGCCAGCAGTTCCCTCGACAGGAACACTGAAGCTTTCTTT.

There are a few counts of this clone. CDR3 in DNA: TGTGCCAGCAGTCCAAGACAGGGTAGGGCAGATACGCAGTATTTT. Protein product: CASSPRQGRADTQYF. The chain employs TRBV6-1 and TRBJ2-3; 7 positions agree with TRBD1. The CDR3 is made up of 15 amino acids. CDR1 and CDR2 (germline): MNHNS, SASEGT. V was clipped by 5 bases and J by 4 bases; unmatched bases: 9.

The rearrangement uses TRBV27 and TRBJ2-1, with TRBD2 identical over 12 bases. CDR1 is MNHEY and CDR2 is SMNVEV in the germline V gene (reference sequence). J gave up 10 bases and V 5 bases, and 9 bases lay outside the gene matches. This CDR3 is 15 amino acids long. CDR3 residues: CASSLRTSGAGEQFF. The CDR3 coding sequence is TGTGCCAGCAGTCTTCGGACTAGCGGGGCGGGGGAGCAGTTCTTC.

The rearrangement links TRBV28 to TRBJ2-7, with TRBD1 matching over 8 bases. V lost 6 bases, J lost 2 bases, and 9 bases stayed unmatched. CDR1 and CDR2 (germline): MDHEN, SYDVKM. CDR3 length: 15 residues. CDR3 region: CASRSGLDRAYEQYF. CDR3 coding DNA: TGTGCCAGCAGATCCGGACTGGACAGGGCCTACGAGCAGTACTTC.

The chain combines TRBV6-4 with TRBJ2-7; D possibly corresponds to TRBD1 (6 bases). The CDR3 runs 14 residues. Trimming shortened V by 6 bases and J by 5 bases, and 17 bases separated the two germline ends. CDR1 is MRHNA and CDR2 is SNTAGT in the germline V gene. CDR3 sequence: CASRPYRESNEQYF. The CDR3 nucleotides read TGTGCCAGCAGACCCTACAGGGAGTCCAACGAGCAGTACTTC.

The rearrangement uses TRBV18 and TRBJ1-1; 7 bases line up with TRBD1. Trimming cost V 4 bases and J 7 bases; bases outside gene matches: 9. This CDR3 spans 14 amino acids. Germline V gene lookup returns CDR1 KGHSH and CDR2 LQKENI. Here the CDR3 DNA reads TGTGCCAGCTCACTGTCGACAGGGAAGGTTGAAGCTTTCTTT. Translating gives CASSLSTGKVEAFF.

The rearrangement links TRBV5-1 to TRBJ2-7, with 9 bases identical to TRBD1. The CDR3 is 14 residues long. Germline V gives CDR1 SGHRS, CDR2 YFSETQ. V was clipped by 2 bases and J by 5 bases; unmatched bases: 5. Written as DNA, the CDR3 is TGCGCCAGCAGCTTCCGGGACAGGGCCAACGAGCAGTACTTC. It is translated as CASSFRDRANEQYF. The full variable domain, rest sourced from reference TRBV5-1 and TRBJ2-7, is KAGVTQTPRYLIKTRGQQVTLSCSPISGHRSVSWYQQTPGQGLQFLFEYFSETQRNKGNFPGRFSGRQFSNSRSEMNVSTLELGDSALYLCASSFRDRANEQYFGPGTRLTVT.

The rearrangement links TRBV30 to TRBJ2-2, with D possibly matching TRBD2 (5 bases). Germline CDR1 is GTSNPN and CDR2 is SVGIG (reference sequence). The CDR3 totals 16 residues. V shed 3 bases and J shed 7 bases, with 21 bases lying between them. CDR3 DNA sequence: TGTGCCTGGAGCGGCGGACTCTTATCAAATTACGGGGAGCTGTTTTTT. Its translation is CAWSGGLLSNYGELFF.

This clone was seen only a few times. The chain uses TRBV5-1 and TRBJ2-5, with D tentatively TRBD1 (7 bases). Trimming cost V 5 bases and J 4 bases, with 18 bases left between them. The CDR3 has 15 amino acids. Per the germline V gene, CDR1 is SGHRS and CDR2 is YFSETQ. This CDR3 reads CASRMTGKGGETQYF. In DNA form, the CDR3 reads TGCGCCAGCAGAATGACAGGGAAGGGGGGAGAGACCCAGTACTTC.

The V and J genes are TRBV7-3 and TRBJ2-3; possible D gene TRBD2, 5 bases. This CDR3 contains 15 residues. The V end was cut by 0 bases, the J end by 2 bases, with 9 bases between. Germline V lookup: CDR1 SGHTA, CDR2 FQGTGA. Written as DNA, the CDR3 is TGTGCCAGCAGCTTAACGCCTAGCCACACAGATACGCAGTATTTT. This encodes CASSLTPSHTDTQYF.